This record looks at one T cell receptor (beta chain) sequence and its context. What it binds is not known. TCRdb reprocessed the reads with MiXCR, giving one entry per CDR3 protein. This table holds hundreds of thousands of distinct CDR3 sequences, 30% to 40% found once. Germline CDR1 and CDR2: SEHNR and FQNEAQ (reference sequence). V was trimmed by 2 bases and J by 3 bases, leaving 17 bases between them. The length of the CDR3 is 17 residues. These data originate in a study of T cell repertoires in cytomegalovirus infection. Study overall: Alongside well-studied HLA-B-restricted CMV epitopes, recently identified HLA-C-restricted CMV epitopes were also used. CMV infection together with matching HLA type was indicated by public TCR beta signatures.

Findings and limits, study-wide: People with CMV and the relevant HLA were identified by cumulative public TCR beta family frequency. HLA-C-restricted CMV-specific TCR beta clonotypes were dominant in the ex vivo response.

This receptor was obtained from a human donor in good health (CMV status not recorded). Some clones in this sample may be carry-over from other donors' samples. The sample was cultured PBMCs, taken from culture after CMV antigen stimulation. The chain carries TRBV7-9 and TRBJ2-1; D possibly corresponds to TRBD2 (5 bases). The CDR3 nucleotides are TGTGCCAGCAGCTTATCGAGCGGCCTACTGAGCTACAATGAGCAGTTCTTC. Translated, it gives CASSLSSGLLSYNEQFF.